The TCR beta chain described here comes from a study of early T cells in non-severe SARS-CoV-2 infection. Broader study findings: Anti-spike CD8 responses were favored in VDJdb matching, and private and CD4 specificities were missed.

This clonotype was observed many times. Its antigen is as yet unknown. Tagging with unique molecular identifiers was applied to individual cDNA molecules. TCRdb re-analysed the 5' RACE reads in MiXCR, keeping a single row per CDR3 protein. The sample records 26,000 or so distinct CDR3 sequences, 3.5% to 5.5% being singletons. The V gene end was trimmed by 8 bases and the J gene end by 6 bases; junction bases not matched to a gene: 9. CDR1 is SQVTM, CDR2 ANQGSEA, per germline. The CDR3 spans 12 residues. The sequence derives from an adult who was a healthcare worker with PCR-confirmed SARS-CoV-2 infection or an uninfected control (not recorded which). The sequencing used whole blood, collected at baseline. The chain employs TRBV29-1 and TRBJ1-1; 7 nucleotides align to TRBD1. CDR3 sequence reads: CSIDRVGAEAFF. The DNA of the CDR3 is TGCAGCATAGACAGGGTAGGAGCTGAAGCTTTCTTT.